This section outlines one T cell receptor (beta chain) sequence together with its context. This clone was recorded a few times. The clone's antigen remains unknown. Per-base quality was not reported, and no clone a single base away is much larger than it. Per the germline V gene, ENHRY is the CDR1 and SYGVKD is the CDR2. The junction carries 10 bases between V and J, which are trimmed by 4 bases and 1 base respectively. The cysteine opens and the phenylalanine closes a CDR3 of 15 amino acids. The retained sequence is limited to the CDR3, 45 bases, with the frame set at the first base. The sample comes from a study of PD-1 blockade in mismatch repair-deficient tumors (dated by TCRdb to about 2017). About the study as a whole: Between late 2013 and late 2016, some 92 consecutive patients with about 11 mismatch repair-deficient cancer types, all previously treated and progressing, were enrolled in the trial. Tumor-associated T cell clones were tracked in the peripheral blood of patients responding to PD-1 blockade by deep sequencing of TCR CDR3 regions. Overall study results and their limits: Clones residing in the tumor, which were often undetectable in blood before treatment, expanded quickly after pembrolizumab and then contracted, generally before radiologic responses.

Mismatch repair deficiency in every enrolled patient was established by polymerase chain reaction or immunohistochemistry. TCR sequencing was performed for a few patients who responded to pembrolizumab therapy. The phase II trial prospectively evaluated PD-1 blockade with pembrolizumab in advanced mismatch repair-deficient cancers, independent of tissue of origin. Peripheral blood T cell samples were gathered serially, both before PD-1 blockade started and at multiple time points afterward. Blood sampling times were reported as weeks after the first pembrolizumab dose. Receptor libraries were prepared by the immunoSEQ multiplex PCR assay. This immuneACCESS table, as held by TCRdb, lists in-frame sequences with V and J called but not all clones. Of the missing ones, under half trace to an unresolved V gene in checked studies; the others have no known cause. The sample contains 100,000 to 150,000 clones, about 86% of them found a single time. The ten biggest clones cover roughly 14% of the sample.

The origin of this receptor is an adult with mismatch repair-deficient cancer. The chain was built from TRBV10-3 and TRBJ2-2; the D gene assignment is perhaps TRBD1 or TRBD2, with each matching 5 bases. Here the sequenced sample was peripheral blood, taken 44 weeks after starting pembrolizumab. The CDR3: CAISAGTKNTGELFF. The bases read TGTGCCATCAGTGCCGGGACCAAGAACACCGGGGAGCTGTTTTTT.